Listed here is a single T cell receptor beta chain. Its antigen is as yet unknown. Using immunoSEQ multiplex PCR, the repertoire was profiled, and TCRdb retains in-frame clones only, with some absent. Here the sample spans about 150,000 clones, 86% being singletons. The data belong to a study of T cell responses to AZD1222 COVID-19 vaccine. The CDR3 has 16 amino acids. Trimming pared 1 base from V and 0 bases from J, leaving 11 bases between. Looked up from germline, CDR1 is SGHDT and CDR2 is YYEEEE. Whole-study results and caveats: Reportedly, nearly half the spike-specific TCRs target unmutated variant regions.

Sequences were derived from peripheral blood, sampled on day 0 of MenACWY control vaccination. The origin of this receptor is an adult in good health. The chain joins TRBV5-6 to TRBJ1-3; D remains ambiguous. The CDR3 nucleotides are TGTGCCAGCAGCTTGACCCCAGGCTTCTCTGGAAACACCATATATTTT. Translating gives CASSLTPGFSGNTIYF. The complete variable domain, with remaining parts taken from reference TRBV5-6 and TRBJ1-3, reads DAGVTQSPTHLIKTRGQQVTLRCSPKSGHDTVSWYQQALGQGPQFIFQYYEEEERQRGNFPDRFSGHQFPNYSSELNVNALLLGDSALYLCASSLTPGFSGNTIYFGEGSWLTVV.